These 8 T cell receptor beta chains share one sample of origin, sequenced in a study of graft-versus-host responses after intestinal transplantation. Method: immunoSEQ multiplex PCR; TCRdb's copy keeps in-frame clones and lacks some. The sample lists thousands of clones, roughly 80% seen once, with roughly a tenth in the top ten. Researchers processed graft tissue to release intraepithelial and lamina propria lymphocytes. The sample in question was ileum tissue, obtained approximately 120 days after transplant. These receptors were collected from a human patient who received an intestinal transplant, so some T cells may come from the graft donor.

The rearrangement uses TRBV5-4 and TRBJ1-1; no firm D call. Trimming stripped 3 bases from V and 4 bases from J, with 10 bases between. The CDR3 runs 13 residues. Germline CDR1 reads SGHNT; CDR2 reads YYREEE (reference sequence). The CDR3 spells CASSWRPATEAFF. The CDR3 DNA reads TGTGCCAGCAGCTGGCGTCCCGCCACTGAAGCTTTCTTT.

The chain is built from TRBV4-2 and TRBJ2-3; D ambiguous. In germline, CDR1 is LGHNA, CDR2 YNFKEQ. Trimming removed 0 bases at V and 5 bases at J, with 6 bases between. The length of the CDR3 is 13 residues. Written as DNA, the CDR3 is TGTGCCAGCAGCCAAGATCAGGAAGATACGCAGTATTTT. Translation gives CASSQDQEDTQYF.

This chain links TRBV5-1 with TRBJ2-1; 7 bases line up with TRBD1. V dropped 4 bases and J dropped 6; count of bases not matched to a gene: 19. The CDR3 covers 18 residues. Germline V CDR1 and CDR2: SGHRS, YFSETQ. Here the CDR3 DNA reads TGCGCCAGCAGCCAACCCCTTTCGGGACAGACAACGGGCAATGAGCAGTTCTTC. Its translation: CASSQPLSGQTTGNEQFF.

The chain carries TRBV6-5 and TRBJ1-2, with TRBD1 as a possible D gene (5 bases). Germline loops: CDR1 MNHEY, CDR2 SVGAGI. This CDR3 is 11 amino acids long. V lost 10 bases and J 4 bases, leaving 10 bases between the germline ends. The CDR3: CATWGIYGYTF. The CDR3 region has the DNA TGTGCCACTTGGGGCATCTATGGCTACACCTTC.

There are a few counts of this clone. The rearrangement links TRBV19 to TRBJ1-1; D may be TRBD1 (5 bases). The CDR3 covers 13 residues. CDR1 LNHDA and CDR2 SQIVND come from the germline V gene (reference sequence). The ends were cut back, 5 bases at V and 3 bases at J, with 10 bases in the middle. The CDR3 spells CASSADSYTEAFF. The CDR3 nucleotides read TGTGCCAGTAGTGCCGACAGCTACACTGAAGCTTTCTTT. The entire variable domain, with the rest obtained from reference TRBV19 and TRBJ1-1, is as follows: DGGITQSPKYLFRKEGQNVTLSCEQNLNHDAMYWYRQDPGQGLRLIYYSQIVNDFQKGDIAEGYSVSREKKESFPLTVTSAQKNPTAFYLCASSADSYTEAFFGQGTRLTVV.

The genes are TRBV5-4 and TRBJ2-7; possible D gene TRBD2, 5 bases. The germline V and J ends were trimmed by 0 bases and 1 base, with 5 bases remaining between them. This CDR3 is 13 amino acids long. Germline values: CDR1 SGHNT, CDR2 YYREEE (reference sequence). CDR3 nucleotide sequence: TGTGCCAGCAGCTTGGCGGGATCCTACGAGCAGTACTTC. Protein product: CASSLAGSYEQYF.

This rearrangement joins TRBV2 to TRBJ2-5; tentative D call: TRBD1 (6 bases). CDR3 size: 14 residues. CDR1 and CDR2 (germline): SNHLY, FYNNEI. Trimming pared 4 bases from V and 5 bases from J, leaving 14 bases between. As DNA, the CDR3 is TGTGCCAGCAGTGGTTGGGCAGGGGAGGAGACCCAGTACTTC. Translating gives CASSGWAGEETQYF.

This clone came up once. The rearrangement uses TRBV5-1 and TRBJ1-1; the D is unclear. Deletions cut 0 bases from V and 1 base from J, with 4 bases between. The CDR3 contains 13 residues. CDR1 and CDR2 (germline): SGHRS, YFSETQ. The DNA of the CDR3 is TGCGCCAGCAGCTTGGACAGGAACACTGAAGCTTTCTTT. This translates into CASSLDRNTEAFF.